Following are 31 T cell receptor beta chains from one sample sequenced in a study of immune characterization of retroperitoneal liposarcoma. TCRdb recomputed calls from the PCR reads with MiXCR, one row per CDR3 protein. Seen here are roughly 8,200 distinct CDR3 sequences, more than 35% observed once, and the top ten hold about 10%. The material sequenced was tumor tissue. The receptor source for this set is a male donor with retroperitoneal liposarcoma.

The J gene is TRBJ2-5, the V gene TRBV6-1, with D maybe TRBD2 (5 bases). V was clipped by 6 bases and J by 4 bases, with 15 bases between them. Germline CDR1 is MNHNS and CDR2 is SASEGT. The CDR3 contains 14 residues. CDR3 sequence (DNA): TGTGCCAGCAGACGGACTGGACGAGTAGAGACCCAGTACTTC. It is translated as CASRRTGRVETQYF.

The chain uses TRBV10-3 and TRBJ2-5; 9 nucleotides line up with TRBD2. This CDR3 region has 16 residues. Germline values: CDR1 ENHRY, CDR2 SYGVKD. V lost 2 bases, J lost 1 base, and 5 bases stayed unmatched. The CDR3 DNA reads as TGTGCCATCAGTGAGCAAGTACTAGCGGGCCAAGAGACCCAGTACTTC. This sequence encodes CAISEQVLAGQETQYF.

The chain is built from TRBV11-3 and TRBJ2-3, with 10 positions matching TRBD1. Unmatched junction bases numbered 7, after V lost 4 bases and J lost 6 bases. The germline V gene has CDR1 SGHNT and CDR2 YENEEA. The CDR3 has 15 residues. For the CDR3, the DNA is TGTGCCAGCAGCTCGGGGACAGGGGCTGGGGATACGCAGTATTTT. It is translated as CASSSGTGAGDTQYF.

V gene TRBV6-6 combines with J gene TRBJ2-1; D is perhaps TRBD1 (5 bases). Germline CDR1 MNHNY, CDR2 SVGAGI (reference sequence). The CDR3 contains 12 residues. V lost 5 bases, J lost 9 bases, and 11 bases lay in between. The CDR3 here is CASSIRVGEQFF. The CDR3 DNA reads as TGTGCCAGCAGTATCAGGGTAGGTGAGCAGTTCTTC.

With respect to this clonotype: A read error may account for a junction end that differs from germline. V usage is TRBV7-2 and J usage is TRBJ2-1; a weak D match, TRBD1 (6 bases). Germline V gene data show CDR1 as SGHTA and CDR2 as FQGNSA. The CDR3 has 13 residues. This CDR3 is CASSTWTAETQLF. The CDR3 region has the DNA TGTGCCAGCAGCACCTGGACAGCAGAGACCCAGTTATTC.

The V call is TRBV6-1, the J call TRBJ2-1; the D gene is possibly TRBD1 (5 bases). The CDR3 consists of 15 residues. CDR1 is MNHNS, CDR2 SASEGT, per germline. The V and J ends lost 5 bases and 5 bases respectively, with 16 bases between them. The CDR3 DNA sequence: TGTGCCAGCAGTCTAGGAATAGGGGTGCACAATGAGCAGTTCTTC. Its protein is CASSLGIGVHNEQFF.

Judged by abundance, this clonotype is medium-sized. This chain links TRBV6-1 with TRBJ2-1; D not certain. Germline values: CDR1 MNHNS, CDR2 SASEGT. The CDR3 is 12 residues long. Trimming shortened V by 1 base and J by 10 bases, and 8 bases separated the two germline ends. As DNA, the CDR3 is TGTGCCAGCAGTGAAGTGTCCTACGAGCAGTTCTTC. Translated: CASSEVSYEQFF.

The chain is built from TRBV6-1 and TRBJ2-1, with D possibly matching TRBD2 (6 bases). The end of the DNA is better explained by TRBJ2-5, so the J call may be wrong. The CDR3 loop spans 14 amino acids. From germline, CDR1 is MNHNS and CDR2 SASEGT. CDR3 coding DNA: TGTGCCAGGCCGGTTTTAGCGGTAGGAGAGACCCAGTACTTC. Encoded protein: CARPVLAVGETQYF.

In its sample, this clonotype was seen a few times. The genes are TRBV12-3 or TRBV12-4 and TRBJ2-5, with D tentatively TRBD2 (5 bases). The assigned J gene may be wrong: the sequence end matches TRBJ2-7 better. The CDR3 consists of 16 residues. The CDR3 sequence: CASSPDSPVGVYEQYF. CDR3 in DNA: TGTGCCAGCAGCCCCGATTCGCCGGTCGGGGTTTACGAGCAGTACTTC.

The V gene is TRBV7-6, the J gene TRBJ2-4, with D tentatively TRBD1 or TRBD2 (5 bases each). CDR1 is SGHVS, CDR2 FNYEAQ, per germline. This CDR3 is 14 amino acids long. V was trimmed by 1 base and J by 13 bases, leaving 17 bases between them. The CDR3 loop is CASSLGDGYNEQYF. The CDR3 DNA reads TGTGCCAGCAGCTTAGGGGACGGATACAATGAGCAGTACTTC.

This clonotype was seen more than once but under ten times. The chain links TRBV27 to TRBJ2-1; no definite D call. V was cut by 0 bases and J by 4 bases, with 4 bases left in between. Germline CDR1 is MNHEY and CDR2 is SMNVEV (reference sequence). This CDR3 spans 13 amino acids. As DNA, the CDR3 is TGTGCCAGCAGTTTATCTTGGTACAATGAGCAGTTCTTC. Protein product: CASSLSWYNEQFF.

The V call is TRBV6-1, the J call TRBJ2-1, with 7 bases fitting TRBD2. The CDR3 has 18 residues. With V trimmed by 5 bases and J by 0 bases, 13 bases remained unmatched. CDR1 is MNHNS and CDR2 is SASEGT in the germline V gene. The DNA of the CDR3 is TGTGCCAGCAGTACGCTACGAAGCGGGACCGGCTCCTACAATGAGCAGTTCTTC. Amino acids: CASSTLRSGTGSYNEQFF.

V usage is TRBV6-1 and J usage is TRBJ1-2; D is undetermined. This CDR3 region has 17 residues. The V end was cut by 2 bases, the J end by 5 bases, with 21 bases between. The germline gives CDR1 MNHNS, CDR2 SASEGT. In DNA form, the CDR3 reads TGTGCCAGCAGTGAATTCGTGAAGGGAAGTTATGGATATGGCTACACCTTC. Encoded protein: CASSEFVKGSYGYGYTF.

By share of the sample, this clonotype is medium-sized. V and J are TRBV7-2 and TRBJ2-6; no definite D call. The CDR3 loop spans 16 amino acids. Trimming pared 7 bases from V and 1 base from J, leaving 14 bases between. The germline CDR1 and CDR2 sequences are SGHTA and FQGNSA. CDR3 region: CASISSRLSGANVLTF. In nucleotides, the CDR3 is TGTGCCAGCATTTCATCACGTCTGTCTGGGGCCAACGTCCTGACTTTC.

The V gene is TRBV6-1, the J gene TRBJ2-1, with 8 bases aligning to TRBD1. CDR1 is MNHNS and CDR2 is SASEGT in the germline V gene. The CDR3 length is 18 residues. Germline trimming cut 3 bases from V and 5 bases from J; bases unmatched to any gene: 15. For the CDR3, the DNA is TGTGCCAGCAGTGAGCGAATGTTAGGACAGGGTGTCAACAATGAGCAGTTCTTC. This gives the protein CASSERMLGQGVNNEQFF.

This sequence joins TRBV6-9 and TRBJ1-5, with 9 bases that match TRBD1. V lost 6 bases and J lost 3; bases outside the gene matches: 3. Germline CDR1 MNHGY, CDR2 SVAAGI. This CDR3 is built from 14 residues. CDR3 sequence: CASRGQGINQPQHF. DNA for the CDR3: TGTGCCAGCAGGGGACAGGGAATCAATCAGCCCCAGCATTTT.

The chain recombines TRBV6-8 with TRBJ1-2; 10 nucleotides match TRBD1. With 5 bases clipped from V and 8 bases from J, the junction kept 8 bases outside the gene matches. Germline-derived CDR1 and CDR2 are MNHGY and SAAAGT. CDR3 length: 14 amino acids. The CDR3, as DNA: TGTGCCAGCAGTACCACCGGGACAGGGGACGGCTACACCTTC. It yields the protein CASSTTGTGDGYTF.

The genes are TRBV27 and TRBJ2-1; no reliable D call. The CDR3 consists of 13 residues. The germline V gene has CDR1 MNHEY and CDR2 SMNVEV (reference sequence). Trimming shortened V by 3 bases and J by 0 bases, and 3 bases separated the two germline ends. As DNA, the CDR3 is TGTGCCAGCAGTTTGAGCTCCTACAATGAGCAGTTCTTC. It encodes CASSLSSYNEQFF.

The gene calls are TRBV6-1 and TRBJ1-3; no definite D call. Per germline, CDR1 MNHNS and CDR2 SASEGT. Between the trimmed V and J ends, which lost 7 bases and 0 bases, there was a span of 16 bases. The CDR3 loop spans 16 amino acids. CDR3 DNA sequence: TGTGCCAGCACTTCCCCGGGCGTTCGCTCTGGAAACACCATATATTTT. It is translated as CASTSPGVRSGNTIYF.

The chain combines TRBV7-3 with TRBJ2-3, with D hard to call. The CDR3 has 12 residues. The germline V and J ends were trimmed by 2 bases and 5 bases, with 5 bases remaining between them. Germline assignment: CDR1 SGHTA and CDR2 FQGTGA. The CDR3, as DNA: TGTGCCAGCAGCTTAGGGGTAGATACGCAGTATTTT. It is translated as CASSLGVDTQYF.

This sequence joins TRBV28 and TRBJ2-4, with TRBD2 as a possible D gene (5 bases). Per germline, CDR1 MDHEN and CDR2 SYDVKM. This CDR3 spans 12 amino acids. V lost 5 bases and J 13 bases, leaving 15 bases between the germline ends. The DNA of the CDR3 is TGTGCCAGCAGTCCCCTGCGGGTGGGGCAGTACTTC. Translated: CASSPLRVGQYF.

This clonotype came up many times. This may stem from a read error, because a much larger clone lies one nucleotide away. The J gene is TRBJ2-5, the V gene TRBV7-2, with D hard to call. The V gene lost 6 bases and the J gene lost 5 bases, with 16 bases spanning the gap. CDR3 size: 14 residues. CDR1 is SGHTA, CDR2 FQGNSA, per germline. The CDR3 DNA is TGTGCCAGCAGGGCTGCGGATATATTGGAGACCCAGTACTTC. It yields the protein CASRAADILETQYF.

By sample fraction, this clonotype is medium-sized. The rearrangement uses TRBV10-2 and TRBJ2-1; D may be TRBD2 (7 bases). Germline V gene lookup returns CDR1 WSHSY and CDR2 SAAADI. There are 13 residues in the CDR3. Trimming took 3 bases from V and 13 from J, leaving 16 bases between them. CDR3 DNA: TGCGCCAGCAGTGATCCAGGGCGGGGGCAACAGTTCTTC. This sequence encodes CASSDPGRGQQFF.

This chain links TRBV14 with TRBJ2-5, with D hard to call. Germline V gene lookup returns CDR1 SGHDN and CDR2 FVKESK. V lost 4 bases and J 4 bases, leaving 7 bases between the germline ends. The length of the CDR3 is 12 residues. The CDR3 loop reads CASSRAGETQYF. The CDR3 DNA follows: TGTGCCAGCAGCCGGGCAGGAGAGACCCAGTACTTC.

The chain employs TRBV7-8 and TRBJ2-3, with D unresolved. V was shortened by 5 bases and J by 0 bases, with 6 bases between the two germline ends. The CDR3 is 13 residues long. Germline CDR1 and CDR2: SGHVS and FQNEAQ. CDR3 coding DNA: TGTGCCAGCAGCCGGATTAGCACAGATACGCAGTATTTT. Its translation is CASSRISTDTQYF.

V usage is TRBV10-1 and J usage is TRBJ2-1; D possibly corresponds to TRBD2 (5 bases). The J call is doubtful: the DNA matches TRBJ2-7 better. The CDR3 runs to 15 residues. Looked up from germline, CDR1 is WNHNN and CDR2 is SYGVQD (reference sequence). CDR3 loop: CASSASEGPYNEQYF. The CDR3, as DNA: TGCGCCAGCAGTGCCTCAGAGGGCCCCTACAATGAGCAGTACTTC.

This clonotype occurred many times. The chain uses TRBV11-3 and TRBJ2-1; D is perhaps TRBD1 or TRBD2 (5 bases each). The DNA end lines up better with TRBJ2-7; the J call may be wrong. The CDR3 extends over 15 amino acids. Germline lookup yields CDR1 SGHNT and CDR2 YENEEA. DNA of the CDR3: TGTGCCAGCAGCTCATCAGGGAGCTCCTACAATGAGCAGTACTTC. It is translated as CASSSSGSSYNEQYF.

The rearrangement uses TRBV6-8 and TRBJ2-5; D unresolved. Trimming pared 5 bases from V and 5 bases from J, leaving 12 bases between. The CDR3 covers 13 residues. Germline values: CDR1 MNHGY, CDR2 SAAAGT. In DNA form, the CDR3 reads TGTGCCAGCAGTGGTTTTCTGCAGGAGACCCAGTACTTC. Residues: CASSGFLQETQYF.

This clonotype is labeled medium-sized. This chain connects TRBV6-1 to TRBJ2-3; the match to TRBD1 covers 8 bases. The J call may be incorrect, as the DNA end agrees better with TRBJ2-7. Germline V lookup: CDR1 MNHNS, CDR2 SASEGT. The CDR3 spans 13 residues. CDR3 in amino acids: CASIGQGAYEQYF. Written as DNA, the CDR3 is TGTGCCAGCATTGGACAGGGAGCCTACGAGCAGTACTTC.

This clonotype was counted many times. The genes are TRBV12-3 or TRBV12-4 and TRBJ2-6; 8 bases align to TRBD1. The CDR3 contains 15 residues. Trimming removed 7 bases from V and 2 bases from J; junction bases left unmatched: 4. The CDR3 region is CASTSTGAGANVLTF. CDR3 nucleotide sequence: TGTGCCAGCACCTCGACAGGGGCTGGGGCCAACGTCCTGACTTTC.

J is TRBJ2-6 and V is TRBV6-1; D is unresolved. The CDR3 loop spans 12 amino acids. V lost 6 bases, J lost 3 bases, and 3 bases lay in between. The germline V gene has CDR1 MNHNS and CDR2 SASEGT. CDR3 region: CASRGGANVLTF. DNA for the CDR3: TGTGCCAGCAGGGGTGGGGCCAACGTCCTGACTTTC.